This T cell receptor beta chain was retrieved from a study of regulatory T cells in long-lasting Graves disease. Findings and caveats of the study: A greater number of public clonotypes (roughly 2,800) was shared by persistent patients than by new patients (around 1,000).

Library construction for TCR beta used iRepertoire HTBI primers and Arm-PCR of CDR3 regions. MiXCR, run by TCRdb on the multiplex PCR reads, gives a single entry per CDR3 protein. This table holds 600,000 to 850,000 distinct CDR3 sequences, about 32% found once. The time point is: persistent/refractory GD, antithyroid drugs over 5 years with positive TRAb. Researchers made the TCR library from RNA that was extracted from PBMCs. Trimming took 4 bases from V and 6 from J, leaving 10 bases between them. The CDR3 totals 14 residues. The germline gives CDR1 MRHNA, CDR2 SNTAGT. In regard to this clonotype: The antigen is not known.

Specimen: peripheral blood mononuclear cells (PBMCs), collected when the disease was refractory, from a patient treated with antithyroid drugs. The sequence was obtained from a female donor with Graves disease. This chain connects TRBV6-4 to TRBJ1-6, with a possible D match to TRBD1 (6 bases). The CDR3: CASSVRDINSPLHF. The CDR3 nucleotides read TGTGCCAGCAGTGTCCGGGACATTAATTCACCCCTCCACTTT.